This is a list of T cell receptor beta chains from one sample in a study of graft-versus-host responses after intestinal transplantation. Profiled with immunoSEQ multiplex PCR; TCRdb holds only in-frame clones, not every one. The table records about 35,000 clones, over 90% of them present only once. Antigens for these TCRs are unknown. This specimen was unstimulated CD8+ T cells sorted from spleen or lymph node cells, taken before transplant. The receptors stem from a human donor who was the organ donor for an intestinal transplant. Both conserved end residues are trimmed from each CDR3.

j_gene | v_gene | CDR3aa
TRBJ2-1 | TRBV7-9 | ASSPPQGSYNEQF
TRBJ2-1 | TRBV4-3 | ASALAGGSYNEQF
TRBJ2-7 | TRBV14 | ASSQESQGFPYEQY
TRBJ2-1 | TRBV7-6 | ASSFQSGGAYNEQF
TRBJ2-7 | TRBV27 | ASSLSGQGWYEQY
TRBJ2-5 | TRBV27 | ASRWRGQETQY
TRBJ1-3 | TRBV4-1 | ASSQLWSEAQYSGNTIY
TRBJ2-3 | TRBV4-1 | ASSQEQGTGQADTQY
TRBJ2-7 | TRBV7-9 | ASSRTGNEQY
TRBJ2-1 | TRBV6-9 | ASIPWRSSYNEQF
TRBJ2-1 | TRBV4-1 | ASSHSGSSKNEQF
TRBJ2-1 | TRBV27 | ASSLKWREGSYNEQF
TRBJ2-7 | TRBV28 | ASSLPVSPRQIPYEQY
TRBJ2-2 | TRBV2 | ASSYGTGRAGELF
TRBJ1-1 | TRBV7-9 | ASSSMPRNTEAF
TRBJ1-5 | TRBV27 | ASSSHSNQPQH
TRBJ2-5 | TRBV7-9 | ASSRTGGRETQY
TRBJ2-7 | TRBV19 | ASSIIQGGLYEQY
TRBJ2-1 | TRBV27 | ASSFWPSGLEQF
TRBJ2-7 | TRBV14 | ASSPGLFEQY
TRBJ2-7 | TRBV19 | ASSTGTATEQY
TRBJ2-1 | TRBV20-1 | SATNEQF
TRBJ2-5 | TRBV7-9 | ASSNRGPETQY
TRBJ2-1 | TRBV6-1 | ASSAETGLISYNEQF
TRBJ2-7 | TRBV27 | ASSLRALSSYEQY
TRBJ2-3 | TRBV5-1 | ASSVGTSENTDTQY
TRBJ2-7 | TRBV6-5 | ASSLDRGNEQY
TRBJ2-7 | TRBV28 | ASSLWDRGHEQY
TRBJ2-5 | TRBV5-4 | ASSLYLLAEETQY
TRBJ2-7 | TRBV29-1 | SVEGRYEQY